The 16 T cell receptor beta chains below come from one sample, sequenced in a study of a mutant IDH1 vaccine in newly diagnosed glioma. Their target antigens are unknown. Here immunoSEQ multiplex PCR was the method, and the copy in TCRdb shows in-frame clones only, minus some. The sample yields about 23,000 clones, 84% seen once. Time point in this sample: week 47, end of study. Alongside topical imiquimod, each dose of vaccine comprised 300 ug of mutant IDH1 20-mer peptide. The starting material was PBMCs, obtained from a glioma patient whose treatment included an IDH1 peptide vaccine. The source is a middle-aged man with glioma.

The chain couples TRBV5-1 to TRBJ2-5, with 13 bases matching TRBD2. The V segment lost 2 bases and the J segment 5 bases; nucleotides outside the gene matches: 6. This CDR3 has 16 residues. Germline V gene sequence: CDR1 SGHRS, CDR2 YFSETQ. The CDR3, as DNA: TGCGCCAGCAGCTTTGGAGGACTAGCGGGAGCTGAGACCCAGTACTTC. This translates into CASSFGGLAGAETQYF.

The DNA of the CDR3 is TGTGCCAGTAGTATACAGGGGGCTCAAGGCTACGAGCAGTACTTC. This encodes CASSIQGAQGYEQYF. This rearrangement joins TRBV19 to TRBJ2-7, with 8 bases lining up with TRBD1. The CDR3 totals 15 residues. Losses at the gene ends were 2 bases for V and 3 bases for J; bases not matched to a gene: 6. In germline, CDR1 is LNHDA, CDR2 SQIVND (reference sequence). Filled out from reference TRBV19 and TRBJ2-7, the complete variable domain reads DGGITQSPKYLFRKEGQNVTLSCEQNLNHDAMYWYRQDPGQGLRLIYYSQIVNDFQKGDIAEGYSVSREKKESFPLTVTSAQKNPTAFYLCASSIQGAQGYEQYFGPGTRLTVT.

The chain joins TRBV5-1 to TRBJ2-7, with D unresolved. Germline-derived CDR1 and CDR2 are SGHRS and YFSETQ. CDR3 size: 13 residues. V dropped 0 bases and J dropped 2 bases, with 6 bases sitting between them. DNA of the CDR3: TGCGCCAGCAGCTTGGCGTCGCCCTACGAGCAGTACTTC. Protein sequence: CASSLASPYEQYF.

This clone was counted only a few times. This chain's CDR3 is CAISDLGQGDYEQYF. In DNA form, the CDR3 reads TGTGCCATCAGTGACCTGGGACAGGGGGACTACGAGCAGTACTTC. The V and J genes are TRBV10-3 and TRBJ2-7; 11 positions match TRBD1. J lost 3 bases, V lost 3 bases, and 4 bases had no gene match. The CDR3 spans 15 residues. Germline V gene lookup returns CDR1 ENHRY and CDR2 SYGVKD.

This chain uses TRBV19 with TRBJ1-5; 7 nucleotides line up with TRBD1. The CDR3 is made up of 13 amino acids. With 5 bases clipped from V and 5 bases from J, the junction kept 3 bases outside the gene matches. Germline CDR1 and CDR2: LNHDA and SQIVND (reference sequence). The CDR3 reads CASSAGGHQPQHF. The DNA of the CDR3 is TGTGCCAGTAGTGCAGGGGGTCATCAGCCCCAGCATTTT.

This clone was seen only a few times. The V and J genes are TRBV5-1 and TRBJ1-2; D is undetermined. This CDR3 is built from 12 residues. Germline loops: CDR1 SGHRS, CDR2 YFSETQ. V was cut by 4 bases and J by 7 bases, with 11 bases left in between. In nucleotides, the CDR3 is TGCGCCAGCAGCCAAACGAACAGTGGCTACACCTTC. Encoded protein: CASSQTNSGYTF. The entire variable domain, with the rest obtained from reference TRBV5-1 and TRBJ1-2, is as follows: KAGVTQTPRYLIKTRGQQVTLSCSPISGHRSVSWYQQTPGQGLQFLFEYFSETQRNKGNFPGRFSGRQFSNSRSEMNVSTLELGDSALYLCASSQTNSGYTFGSGTRLTVV.

The table lists this clone with a few counts. The chain uses TRBV19 and TRBJ1-5; the D gene is possibly TRBD1 (5 bases). The V end was cut by 5 bases, the J end by 5 bases, with 10 bases between. This CDR3 contains 13 residues. From germline, CDR1 is LNHDA and CDR2 SQIVND (reference sequence). The CDR3 loop is CASSVGRDQPQHF. Here the CDR3 DNA reads TGTGCCAGTAGTGTGGGACGGGATCAGCCCCAGCATTTT.

The J gene is TRBJ2-2, the V gene TRBV21-1; the DNA was not compared with TRBD2, the D call given in the table. TRBV21-1 is termed a pseudogene. The CDR3 is 14 residues long. The CDR3 nucleotides are TGTGCCAGCAGCCCCAGGTGGCGGGGCGGGGAGCTGTTTTTT. It is translated as CASSPRWRGGELFF.

The gene calls are TRBV19 and TRBJ2-5, with D perhaps matching TRBD2 (5 bases). Trimming pared 3 bases from V and 7 bases from J, leaving 12 bases between. The CDR3 has 13 amino acids. Per the germline V gene, CDR1 is LNHDA and CDR2 is SQIVND (reference sequence). The DNA of the CDR3 is TGTGCCAGTAGTATTCCGGGGTTGGGGACCCAGTACTTC. Protein product: CASSIPGLGTQYF.

The genes are TRBV6-6 and TRBJ2-3; 9 bases match TRBD1. CDR3 length: 15 residues. V trimming: 2 bases; J trimming: 3 bases; junction bases outside the gene matches: 3. Germline V gene data show CDR1 as MNHNY and CDR2 as SVGAGI (reference sequence). CDR3 in DNA: TGTGCCAGCAGTTACGGGGGACAGGGAACAGATACGCAGTATTTT. Amino acid sequence: CASSYGGQGTDTQYF.

The chain joins TRBV15 to TRBJ2-3; D gene ambiguous. The CDR3 contains 15 residues. V was trimmed by 5 bases and J by 4 bases, leaving 16 bases between them. The germline V gene has CDR1 LNHNV and CDR2 YYDKDF (reference sequence). DNA of the CDR3: TGTGCCACCAGCGGTAAGGACGGCGGCTCAGATACGCAGTATTTT. It specifies CATSGKDGGSDTQYF. Full variable domain (remainder filled in from reference TRBV15 and TRBJ2-3): DAMVIQNPRYQVTQFGKPVTLSCSQTLNHNVMYWYQQKSSQAPKLLFHYYDKDFNNEADTPDNFQSRRPNTSFCFLDIRSPGLGDTAMYLCATSGKDGGSDTQYFGPGTRLTVL.

The chain carries TRBV7-6 and TRBJ2-7, with D perhaps TRBD1 (6 bases). Germline CDR1 is SGHVS and CDR2 is FNYEAQ. This CDR3 contains 14 residues. The V gene lost 5 bases and the J gene lost 3 bases, with 14 bases spanning the gap. The CDR3 here is CASSATGQSYEQYF. The DNA for the CDR3 is TGTGCCAGCAGCGCGACGGGACAAAGCTACGAGCAGTACTTC.

V gene TRBV6-6 combines with J gene TRBJ1-2; 10 bases are shared with TRBD1. Germline values: CDR1 MNHNY, CDR2 SVGAGI (reference sequence). Trimming took 6 bases from V and 7 from J; bases not matched to a gene: 8. This CDR3 spans 14 amino acids. This chain's CDR3 is CASSLGRTGGGYTF. For the CDR3, the DNA is TGTGCCAGCAGCCTTGGCCGGACAGGGGGTGGCTACACCTTC.

This chain connects TRBV6-5 to TRBJ2-7, with D unresolved. Germline V lookup: CDR1 MNHEY, CDR2 SVGAGI. The V and J ends lost 0 bases and 2 bases respectively, with 14 bases between them. This CDR3 spans 16 amino acids. The CDR3 coding sequence is TGTGCCAGCAGTTACTCGAATTCACTGGGGACCTACGAGCAGTACTTC. Protein sequence: CASSYSNSLGTYEQYF.

The rearrangement links TRBV27 to TRBJ1-2; TRBD1 aligns across 7 bases. Germline V CDR1 and CDR2: MNHEY, SMNVEV (reference sequence). Trimming took 3 bases from V and 4 from J; bases not matched to a gene: 2. The CDR3 is made up of 13 amino acids. CDR3 residues: CASSFQGGYGYTF. In nucleotides, the CDR3 is TGTGCCAGCAGTTTCCAGGGGGGCTATGGCTACACCTTC.

This chain links TRBV2 with TRBJ2-7, with D unresolved. CDR3 length equals 12 residues. V lost 3 bases and J 6 bases, leaving 9 bases between the germline ends. CDR1 is SNHLY and CDR2 is FYNNEI in the germline V gene. The CDR3 spells CASSENGFEQYF. The CDR3 DNA reads TGTGCCAGCAGTGAGAATGGGTTCGAGCAGTACTTC.